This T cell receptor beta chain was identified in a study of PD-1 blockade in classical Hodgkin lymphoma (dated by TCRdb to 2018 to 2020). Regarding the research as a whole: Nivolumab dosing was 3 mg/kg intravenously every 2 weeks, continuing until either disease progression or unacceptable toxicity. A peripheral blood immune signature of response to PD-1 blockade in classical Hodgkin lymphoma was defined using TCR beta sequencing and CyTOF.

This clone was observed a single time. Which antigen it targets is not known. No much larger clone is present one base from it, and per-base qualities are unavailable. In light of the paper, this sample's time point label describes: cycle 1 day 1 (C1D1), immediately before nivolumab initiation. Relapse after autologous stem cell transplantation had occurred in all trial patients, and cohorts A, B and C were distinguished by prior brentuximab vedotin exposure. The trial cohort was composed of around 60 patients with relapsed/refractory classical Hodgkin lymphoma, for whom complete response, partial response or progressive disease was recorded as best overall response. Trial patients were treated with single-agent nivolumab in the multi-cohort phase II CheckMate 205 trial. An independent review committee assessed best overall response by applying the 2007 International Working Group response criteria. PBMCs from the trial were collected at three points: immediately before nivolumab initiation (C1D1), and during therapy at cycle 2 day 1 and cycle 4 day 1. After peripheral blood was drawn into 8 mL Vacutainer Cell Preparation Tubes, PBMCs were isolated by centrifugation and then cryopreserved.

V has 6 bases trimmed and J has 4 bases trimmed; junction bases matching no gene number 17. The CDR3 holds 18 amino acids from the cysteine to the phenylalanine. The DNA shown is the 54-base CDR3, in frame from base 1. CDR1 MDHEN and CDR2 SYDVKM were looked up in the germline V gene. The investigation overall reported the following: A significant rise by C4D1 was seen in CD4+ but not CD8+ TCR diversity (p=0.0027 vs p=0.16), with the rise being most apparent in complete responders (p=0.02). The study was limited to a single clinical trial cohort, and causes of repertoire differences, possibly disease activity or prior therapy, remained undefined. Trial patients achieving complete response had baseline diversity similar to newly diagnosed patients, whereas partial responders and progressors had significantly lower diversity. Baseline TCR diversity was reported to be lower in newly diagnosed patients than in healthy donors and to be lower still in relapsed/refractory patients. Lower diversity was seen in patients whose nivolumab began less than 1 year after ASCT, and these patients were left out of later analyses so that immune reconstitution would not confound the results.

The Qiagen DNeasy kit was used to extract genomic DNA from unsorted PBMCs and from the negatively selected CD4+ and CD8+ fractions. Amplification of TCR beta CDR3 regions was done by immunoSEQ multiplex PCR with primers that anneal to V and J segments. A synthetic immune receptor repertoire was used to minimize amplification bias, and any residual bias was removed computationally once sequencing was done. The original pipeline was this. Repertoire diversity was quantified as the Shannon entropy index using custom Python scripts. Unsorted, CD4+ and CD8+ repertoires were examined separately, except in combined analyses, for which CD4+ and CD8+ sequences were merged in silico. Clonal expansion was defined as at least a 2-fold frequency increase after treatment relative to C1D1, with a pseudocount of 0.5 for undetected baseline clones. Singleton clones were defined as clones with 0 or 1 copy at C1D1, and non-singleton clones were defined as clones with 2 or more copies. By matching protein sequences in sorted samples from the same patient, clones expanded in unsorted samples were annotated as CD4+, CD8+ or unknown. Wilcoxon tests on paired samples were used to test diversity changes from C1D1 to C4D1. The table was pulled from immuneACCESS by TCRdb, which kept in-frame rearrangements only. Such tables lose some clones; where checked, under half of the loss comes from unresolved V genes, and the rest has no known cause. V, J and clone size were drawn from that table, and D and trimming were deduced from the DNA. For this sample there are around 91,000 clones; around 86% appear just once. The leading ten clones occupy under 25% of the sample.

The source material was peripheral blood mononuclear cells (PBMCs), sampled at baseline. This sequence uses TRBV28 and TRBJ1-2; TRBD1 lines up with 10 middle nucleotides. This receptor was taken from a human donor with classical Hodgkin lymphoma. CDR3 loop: CASRPLPGQGSRAYGYTF. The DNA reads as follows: TGTGCCAGCAGGCCTCTACCGGGACAGGGGTCTCGGGCCTATGGCTACACCTTC.